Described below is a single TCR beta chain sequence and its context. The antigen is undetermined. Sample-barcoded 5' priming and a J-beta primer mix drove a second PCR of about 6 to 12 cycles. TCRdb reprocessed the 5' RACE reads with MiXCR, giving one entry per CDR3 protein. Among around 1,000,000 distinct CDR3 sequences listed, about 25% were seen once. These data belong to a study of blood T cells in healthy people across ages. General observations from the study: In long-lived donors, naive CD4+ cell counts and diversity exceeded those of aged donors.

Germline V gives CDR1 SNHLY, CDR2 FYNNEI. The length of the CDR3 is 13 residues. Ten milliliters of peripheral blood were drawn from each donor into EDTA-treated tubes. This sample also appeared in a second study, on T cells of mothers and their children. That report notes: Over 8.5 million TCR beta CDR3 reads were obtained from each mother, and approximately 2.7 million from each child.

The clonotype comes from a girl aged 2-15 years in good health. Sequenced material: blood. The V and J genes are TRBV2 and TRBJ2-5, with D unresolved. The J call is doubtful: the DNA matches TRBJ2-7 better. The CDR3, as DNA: TGTGCCAGCAGTGAAATGCCAGCGAGCGAGCAGTACTTC. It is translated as CASSEMPASEQYF.